The T cell receptor beta chain described here comes from a study of ipilimumab plus nivolumab after autologous stem cell transplantation. Looking at the study overall: Median doses per patient: four or five ipilimumab, under 10 nivolumab. The DLBCL group included primary refractory and relapsed cases.

This CDR3 has 17 amino acids. The V end was cut by 5 bases, the J end by 0 bases, with 17 bases between. Per the germline V gene, CDR1 is SEHNR and CDR2 is FQNEAQ (reference sequence). Some clones are missing from TCRdb's copy, which holds only in-frame ones; the method was immunoSEQ multiplex PCR. This sample yields approximately 17,000 clones, of which over 60% are seen a single time; less than 25% belongs to the top ten. Patients got ipilimumab 1 mg/kg beginning 14 to 28 days post-transplant. This clone was seen just once. Material: PBMCs, obtained in a trial of ipilimumab plus nivolumab as post-transplant consolidation. The gene calls are TRBV7-9 and TRBJ1-5; D ambiguous. The sequence was collected from a male donor with diffuse large B-cell lymphoma. In DNA form, the CDR3 reads TGTGCCAGCAGCCACCAGGACGGAGGCTATAGCAATCAGCCCCAGCATTTT. This encodes CASSHQDGGYSNQPQHF.